The clone carrying this T cell receptor (beta chain) was detected a few times. Its antigen is unknown. Trimming cost V 3 bases and J 3 bases, with 12 bases left between them. This CDR3 is built from 14 residues. PCR was performed a second time for roughly 7 to 11 cycles using a sample-barcoded 5' primer and a J-beta primer mix. Tags on each cDNA molecule came from a template-switch adaptor with 12 random nucleotides. Each CDR3 protein gets one entry after TCRdb re-called the 5' RACE reads with MiXCR. The sample has hundreds of thousands of distinct CDR3 sequences; approximately 49% are singletons. These data are taken from a study of blood T cells in healthy people across ages. Points from the study as a whole: Among long-lived donors, naive CD4+ cells were more numerous and diversity higher than in aged donors.

Material for sequencing was blood. This receptor was identified in a man aged 25 to 40 in good health. V and J are TRBV12-3 or TRBV12-4 and TRBJ2-7; D might be TRBD1 (6 bases). The CDR3: CASSFIDRSYEQYF. DNA for the CDR3: TGTGCCAGCAGTTTTATAGACAGGAGCTACGAGCAGTACTTC.